The next 16 T cell receptor beta chains were all read from a single sample in a study of blood T cell repertoires in COVID-19. Measured with immunoSEQ multiplex PCR; TCRdb has only the in-frame clones, and not every one. Here the sample spans about 220,000 clones, approximately 86% being singletons. The sequencing input was PBMCs or T cells enriched from blood (not recorded which). These receptor sequences come from a woman in her twenties or thirties with acute COVID-19.

This clone was detected only once. The rearrangement joins TRBV2 to TRBJ1-4; tentative D call: TRBD1 (6 bases). With 7 bases removed from V and 5 bases from J, the gap between germline ends came to 14 bases. The CDR3 is made up of 14 amino acids. Looked up from germline, CDR1 is SNHLY and CDR2 is FYNNEI. The CDR3 loop is CASTQGRGNEKLFF. CDR3 sequence (DNA): TGTGCCAGCACACAGGGAAGGGGCAATGAAAAACTGTTTTTT.

This rearrangement joins TRBV7-2 to TRBJ2-5, with 8 bases aligning to TRBD1. Germline values: CDR1 SGHTA, CDR2 FQGNSA. The CDR3 has 15 residues. The V segment lost 4 bases and the J segment 2 bases; nucleotides outside the gene matches: 6. The CDR3 DNA sequence: TGTGCCAGCAGCTCCCCCCGGGACAGGCAAGAGACCCAGTACTTC. Encoded protein: CASSSPRDRQETQYF. Variable domain in full (rest from reference TRBV7-2 and TRBJ2-5): GAGVSQSPSNKVTEKGKDVELRCDPISGHTALYWYRQSLGQGLEFLIYFQGNSAPDKSGLPSDRFSAERTGGSVSTLTIQRTQQEDSAVYLCASSSPRDRQETQYFGPGTRLLVL.

The table lists this clone with a few counts. V usage is TRBV18 and J usage is TRBJ2-2; 10 nucleotides line up with TRBD1. Germline V lookup: CDR1 KGHSH, CDR2 LQKENI. Losses at the gene ends were 0 bases for V and 7 bases for J; bases not matched to a gene: 8. The length of the CDR3 is 17 residues. The CDR3 coding sequence is TGTGCCAGCTCACCACCTCCGGGACAGGGGATCGACGGGGAGCTGTTTTTT. Amino acid sequence: CASSPPPGQGIDGELFF.

This chain links TRBV6-5 with TRBJ1-6; D uncertain. Germline CDR1 MNHEY, CDR2 SVGAGI. V was cut by 7 bases and J by 5 bases, with 15 bases left in between. The CDR3 is made up of 15 amino acids. The CDR3 coding sequence is TGTGCCAGCACTAAGCTGGAACAGAATAATTCACCCCTCCACTTT. It encodes CASTKLEQNNSPLHF.

This sequence joins TRBV10-2 and TRBJ1-2, with D possibly being TRBD1 (5 bases). The germline gives CDR1 WSHSY, CDR2 SAAADI. The V gene lost 2 bases and the J gene lost 4 bases, with 23 bases spanning the gap. This CDR3 region has 18 residues. The CDR3 here is CASSERGWQGGSGYGYTF. The CDR3 DNA sequence: TGCGCCAGCAGTGAGCGGGGTTGGCAGGGAGGTTCGGGCTATGGCTACACCTTC.

The chain is built from TRBV4-1 and TRBJ1-1; no reliable D call. Germline CDR1 is MGHRA and CDR2 is YSYEKL. The V gene lost 6 bases and the J gene lost 0 bases, with 5 bases spanning the gap. The CDR3 is 12 residues long. The CDR3 region is CASRSVNTEAFF. The CDR3 bases are TGCGCCAGCAGAAGCGTGAACACTGAAGCTTTCTTT.

The chain links TRBV5-6 to TRBJ2-3; D not resolved. This CDR3 is built from 17 residues. Germline CDR1 and CDR2: SGHDT and YYEEEE. Between the trimmed V and J ends, which lost 4 bases and 0 bases, there was a span of 18 bases. CDR3: CASSTPPQEPSTDTQYF. CDR3 sequence (DNA): TGTGCCAGCAGCACACCCCCGCAGGAACCTAGCACAGATACGCAGTATTTT.

The chain uses TRBV11-3 and TRBJ2-1, with a weak D call TRBD2 (6 bases). V dropped 1 base and J dropped 11 bases, with 9 bases sitting between them. Germline V lookup: CDR1 SGHNT, CDR2 YENEEA. The CDR3 spans 12 residues. DNA of the CDR3: TGTGCCAGCAGCTTAGCGGGGGAGAAGCAGTTCTTC. This encodes CASSLAGEKQFF. Supplemented by reference TRBV11-3 and TRBJ2-1, the full variable domain reads EAGVVQSPRYKIIEKKQPVAFWCNPISGHNTLYWYLQNLGQGPELLIRYENEEAVDDSQLPKDRFSAERLKGVDSTLKIQPAELGDSAVYLCASSLAGEKQFFGPGTRLTVL.

This clone has a handful of counts. The chain couples TRBV6-5 to TRBJ1-5, with D hard to call. The length of the CDR3 is 11 residues. Between the trimmed V and J ends, which lost 4 bases and 5 bases, there was a span of 3 bases. Germline V gene data show CDR1 as MNHEY and CDR2 as SVGAGI. The CDR3, as DNA: TGTGCCAGCAGTTTCGATCAGCCCCAGCATTTT. Protein product: CASSFDQPQHF.

The V and J genes are TRBV10-2 and TRBJ2-1; TRBD2 is a possible D gene (7 bases). Looked up from germline, CDR1 is WSHSY and CDR2 is SAAADI. V lost 6 bases and J lost 2, with 14 bases in between. The CDR3 covers 15 residues. This CDR3 reads CASRYPGGPYNEQFF. The CDR3 DNA is TGCGCCAGCAGGTACCCGGGGGGCCCCTACAATGAGCAGTTCTTC.

The V and J genes are TRBV19 and TRBJ1-1; D may be TRBD1 (6 bases). Between the trimmed V and J ends, which lost 4 bases and 0 bases, there was a span of 15 bases. The CDR3 contains 16 residues. The germline V gene encodes CDR1 LNHDA and CDR2 SQIVND (reference sequence). The CDR3: CASSSDRWRMNTEAFF. The CDR3 region has the DNA TGTGCCAGTAGTAGCGACAGGTGGCGAATGAACACTGAAGCTTTCTTT. Combining the CDR3 with reference TRBV19 and TRBJ1-1 gives the whole variable domain DGGITQSPKYLFRKEGQNVTLSCEQNLNHDAMYWYRQDPGQGLRLIYYSQIVNDFQKGDIAEGYSVSREKKESFPLTVTSAQKNPTAFYLCASSSDRWRMNTEAFFGQGTRLTVV.

This chain joins TRBV7-2 and TRBJ1-2; perhaps TRBD1 as D (6 bases). Trimming cost V 0 bases and J 5 bases, with 13 bases left between them. This CDR3 spans 15 amino acids. Germline V gene data show CDR1 as SGHTA and CDR2 as FQGNSA. The CDR3 protein is CASSLALADRYGYTF. The CDR3, as DNA: TGTGCCAGCAGCTTAGCCCTGGCGGACAGATATGGCTACACCTTC.

The CDR3 is CASSPDASGGARGEQFF. The CDR3 DNA reads as TGTGCCAGCAGCCCGGACGCTAGCGGGGGGGCCAGGGGTGAGCAGTTCTTC. The chain recombines TRBV5-6 with TRBJ2-1; 12 bases match TRBD2. V lost 4 bases, J lost 9 bases, and 14 bases stayed unmatched. Per the germline V gene, CDR1 is SGHDT and CDR2 is YYEEEE. The CDR3 consists of 17 residues.

The chain employs TRBV19 and TRBJ2-1, with 8 bases fitting TRBD2. The CDR3 length is 16 residues. Germline V CDR1 and CDR2: LNHDA, SQIVND (reference sequence). After removal of 5 bases from V and 4 bases from J, the junction contained 10 bases not matched to a gene. For the CDR3, the DNA is TGTGCCAGTAGTCCCCAAGTGAGCGGGGGTTACAATGAGCAGTTCTTC. Encoded protein: CASSPQVSGGYNEQFF.

The chain is built from TRBV6-1 and TRBJ1-1, with D tentatively TRBD1 (5 bases). The V gene's germline CDR1 is MNHNS and CDR2 SASEGT. The CDR3 consists of 13 residues. V was trimmed by 0 bases and J by 3 bases, leaving 5 bases between them. The DNA of the CDR3 is TGTGCCAGCAGTGAAGCAGGGGACACTGAAGCTTTCTTT. It encodes CASSEAGDTEAFF.

The chain uses TRBV6-5 and TRBJ1-2; 8 bases map to TRBD1. CDR3 length equals 12 residues. Germline loops: CDR1 MNHEY, CDR2 SVGAGI. Trimming took 7 bases from V and 3 from J; bases not matched to a gene: 1. DNA of the CDR3: TGTGCCAGCAAGGGACAGGACTATGGCTACACCTTC. Translated, it gives CASKGQDYGYTF.